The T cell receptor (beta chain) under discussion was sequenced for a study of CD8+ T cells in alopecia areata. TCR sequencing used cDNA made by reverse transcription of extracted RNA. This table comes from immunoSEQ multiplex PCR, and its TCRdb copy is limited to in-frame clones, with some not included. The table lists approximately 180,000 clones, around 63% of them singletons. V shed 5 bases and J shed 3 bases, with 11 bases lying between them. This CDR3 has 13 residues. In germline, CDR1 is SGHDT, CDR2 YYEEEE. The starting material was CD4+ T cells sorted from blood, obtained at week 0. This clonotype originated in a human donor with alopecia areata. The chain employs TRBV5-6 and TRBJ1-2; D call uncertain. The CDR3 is CASRGVTYYGYTF. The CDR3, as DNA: TGTGCCAGCAGGGGCGTTACCTACTATGGCTACACCTTC.